The T cell receptor beta chain described here comes from a study of T cell responses to AZD1222 COVID-19 vaccine. TCRdb's table, derived via immunoSEQ multiplex PCR, lists solely in-frame clones and lacks some. This sample yields 100,000 to 150,000 clones, of which roughly 90% are seen a single time; 8.5% to 14% belongs to the top ten. This clonotype originated in an adult in good health. The specimen comprised peripheral blood, sampled on day 0 of MenACWY control vaccination.

CDR3 region: CASSQDGAGNNEQFF. The DNA for the CDR3 is TGTGCCAGCAGCCAAGATGGGGCAGGGAACAATGAGCAGTTCTTC. V and J are TRBV4-2 and TRBJ2-1; maybe TRBD1 (5 bases). Germline CDR1 is LGHNA and CDR2 is YNFKEQ. Trimming shortened V by 0 bases and J by 5 bases, and 11 bases separated the two germline ends. The CDR3 covers 15 residues.